Below are 13 T cell receptor beta chains sequenced from a single sample in a study of TIL therapy for anti-PD-1-resistant metastatic lung cancer (dated by TCRdb to the early 2020s). The time point label for this specimen denotes: pre-treatment sample, taken before nivolumab and TIL therapy. TCR beta CDR3 regions were amplified from genomic DNA by bias-controlled multiplex PCR with the immunoSEQ v3 hsTCRB kit. TCRdb's version of the immuneACCESS table is confined to in-frame rearrangements and falls short of the full clone set. An unresolved V gene accounts for under half of the shortfall where checked; the remainder is of unknown origin. The sample table holds some 57,000 clones, of which around 87% were seen once. 2.6% of the sample goes to the ten largest clones. This specimen consisted of blood, obtained at baseline. These receptors all stem from a person aged 30 to 80 with non-small cell lung cancer.

V is TRBV6-4 and J is TRBJ1-5, with TRBD1 matching 12 bases. This CDR3 comprises 16 residues. Germline V gene lookup returns CDR1 MRHNA and CDR2 SNTAGT. V trimming: 2 bases; J trimming: 3 bases; junction bases outside the gene matches: 2. CDR3 nucleotides: TGTGCCAGCAGTGACAGGGACAGGGGGCCCAATCAGCCCCAGCATTTT. Translated: CASSDRDRGPNQPQHF.

This chain joins TRBV28 and TRBJ1-2, with no clear D. The CDR3 totals 11 residues. Germline assignment: CDR1 MDHEN and CDR2 SYDVKM. V was trimmed by 7 bases and J by 4 bases, leaving 7 bases between them. The CDR3 region is CASISLYGYTF. CDR3 sequence (DNA): TGTGCCAGCATTAGCCTCTATGGCTACACCTTC.

The chain employs TRBV6-5 and TRBJ1-4, with 9 bases identical to TRBD1. The CDR3 consists of 15 residues. Unmatched junction bases numbered 1, after V lost 0 bases and J lost 5 bases. Per the germline V gene, CDR1 is MNHEY and CDR2 is SVGAGI. The CDR3 here is CASSYSGTGNEKLFF. The CDR3 DNA follows: TGTGCCAGCAGTTACTCCGGGACAGGGAATGAAAAACTGTTTTTT.

The chain links TRBV7-9 to TRBJ2-7, with D unclear. CDR1 and CDR2 (germline): SEHNR, FQNEAQ (reference sequence). The germline V and J ends were trimmed by 5 bases and 5 bases, with 13 bases remaining between them. The CDR3 length is 13 residues. CDR3 region: CASSPGLGDEQYF. For the CDR3, the DNA is TGTGCCAGCAGCCCTGGGCTTGGCGACGAGCAGTACTTC.

The chain links TRBV28 to TRBJ2-4; D perhaps matches TRBD2 (5 bases). Germline V CDR1 and CDR2: MDHEN, SYDVKM. CDR3 size: 17 residues. V lost 8 bases to trimming and J lost 0 bases, with 20 bases between them. The CDR3 region has the DNA TGTGCCAGCGCCAGACTATTCGGTCGACTAGCCAAAAACATTCAGTACTTC. Amino acids: CASARLFGRLAKNIQYF.

The chain carries TRBV7-8 and TRBJ2-1; D possibly corresponds to TRBD2 (5 bases). The CDR3 runs to 17 residues. Looked up from germline, CDR1 is SGHVS and CDR2 is FQNEAQ. V lost 4 bases to trimming and J lost 2 bases, with 18 bases between them. CDR3 sequence: CASSSARGPRAYNEQFF. CDR3 nucleotide sequence: TGTGCCAGCAGCTCCGCGCGAGGCCCGCGGGCCTACAATGAGCAGTTCTTC.

J is TRBJ2-4 and V is TRBV15; either TRBD1 or TRBD2 may supply D (6 bases each). The CDR3 extends over 15 amino acids. Trimming took off 5 bases at V and 11 bases at J, with 22 bases between the two ends. CDR1 is LNHNV and CDR2 is YYDKDF in the germline V gene (reference sequence). The chain's CDR3 is CATSPGRTAQSVQYF. The CDR3, as DNA: TGTGCCACCAGCCCGGGGAGGACAGCTCAAAGCGTTCAGTACTTC. Using reference TRBV15 and TRBJ2-4 for the parts outside the CDR3, the full variable domain is DAMVIQNPRYQVTQFGKPVTLSCSQTLNHNVMYWYQQKSSQAPKLLFHYYDKDFNNEADTPDNFQSRRPNTSFCFLDIRSPGLGDTAMYLCATSPGRTAQSVQYFGAGTRLSVL.

This chain joins TRBV12-3 or TRBV12-4 and TRBJ1-2; D is uncertain. Trimming removed 5 bases at V and 0 bases at J, with 7 bases between. This CDR3 is built from 13 residues. The CDR3 DNA reads as TGTGCCAGCAGTGACACCACTAACTATGGCTACACCTTC. Translation gives CASSDTTNYGYTF.

The chain links TRBV5-6 to TRBJ2-1; D remains unclear. The germline gives CDR1 SGHDT, CDR2 YYEEEE. Between the trimmed V and J ends, which lost 7 bases and 10 bases, there was a span of 21 bases. CDR3 length: 14 amino acids. The CDR3 loop reads CASHPRSTTPEQFF. The CDR3 DNA is TGTGCCAGCCACCCTAGGAGTACGACCCCCGAGCAGTTCTTC. Supplemented by reference TRBV5-6 and TRBJ2-1, the full variable domain reads DAGVTQSPTHLIKTRGQQVTLRCSPKSGHDTVSWYQQALGQGPQFIFQYYEEEERQRGNFPDRFSGHQFPNYSSELNVNALLLGDSALYLCASHPRSTTPEQFFGPGTRLTVL.

The chain is built from TRBV5-5 and TRBJ2-5; the match to TRBD2 covers 9 bases. This CDR3 has 18 residues. V trimming: 4 bases; J trimming: 4 bases; junction bases outside the gene matches: 17. The germline gives CDR1 SGHKS, CDR2 YYEKEE (reference sequence). CDR3 nucleotide sequence: TGTGCCAGCAGCCCCCCCCTACGCCAGCGGGGGGTCCGAGAGACCCAGTACTTC. Protein sequence: CASSPPLRQRGVRETQYF.

The genes are TRBV24-1 and TRBJ1-2; a weak D match, TRBD1 (6 bases). Trimming took off 3 bases at V and 3 bases at J, with 16 bases between the two ends. CDR1 is KGHDR, CDR2 SFDVKD, per germline. The CDR3 sequence is 16 residues long. CDR3 DNA sequence: TGTGCCACCAGTGATAATTCCCCAGGGGTGGACTATGGCTACACCTTC. This gives the protein CATSDNSPGVDYGYTF.

The CDR3 nucleotides are TGCAGCGCCAGAGACGGGACAGGACCCTACAATGAGCAGTTCTTC. It encodes CSARDGTGPYNEQFF. The chain has TRBV29-1 and TRBJ2-1; 8 bases line up with TRBD1. Germline V gene data show CDR1 as SQVTM and CDR2 as ANQGSEA. The trim removed 7 bases at V and 2 bases at J, leaving 10 bases unmatched. The CDR3 has 15 residues.

The chain links TRBV6-5 to TRBJ1-2; the D gene is possibly TRBD1 (5 bases). CDR1 is MNHEY, CDR2 SVGAGI, per germline. This CDR3 contains 13 residues. V was clipped by 4 bases and J by 6 bases, with 12 bases between them. As DNA, the CDR3 is TGTGCCAGCAGTTCGCAGGGTATCAATGGCTACACCTTC. Translating gives CASSSQGINGYTF.